The 7 T cell receptor beta chains given below trace back to one sample, sequenced in a study of T cells after yellow fever vaccination (dated by TCRdb to about 2019). Receptor libraries were prepared by 5' RACE. The sequencer listed for this sample is Illumina NovaSeq 6000. Using fastp at Q25 and MiXCR, TCRdb reprocessed the public reads and kept productive beta chains. One record per CDR3 amino acid sequence lists the most common genes and DNA. The sample table lists over 300,000 distinct CDR3 sequences, roughly 3.9% of them with a count of one. 20% to 25% of the sample belongs to the ten largest clones. The sample's treatment or condition label is to be understood as: live attenuated yellow fever vaccine strain. The sample was PBMCs, taken 5 days after the yellow fever booster vaccination. The receptors were gathered from a man between 18 and 35 years old who received the YFV17D yellow fever vaccine.

This clonotype was found a few times. This chain links TRBV4-3 with TRBJ1-2; tentatively, D is TRBD1 (6 bases). Germline CDR1 and CDR2: LGHNA and YSLEER. The V gene lost 1 base and the J gene lost 3 bases, with 9 bases spanning the gap. The length of the CDR3 is 14 residues. CDR3 sequence (DNA): TGCGCCAGCAGCCAAGGGGGGCCCTACTATGGCTACACCTTC. This translates into CASSQGGPYYGYTF.

The chain is built from TRBV5-1 and TRBJ2-5, with TRBD1 matching 7 bases. Per the germline V gene, CDR1 is SGHRS and CDR2 is YFSETQ. Trimming cost V 5 bases and J 6 bases; bases outside gene matches: 10. CDR3 size: 14 residues. This CDR3 is CASSLTGDEKTQYF. The CDR3 region has the DNA TGCGCCAGCAGTCTTACAGGGGATGAGAAGACCCAGTACTTC.

V gene TRBV20-1 combines with J gene TRBJ2-3; tentative D call: TRBD2 (5 bases). The V end was cut by 5 bases, the J end by 4 bases, with 13 bases between. This CDR3 region has 13 residues. CDR1 is DFQATT, CDR2 SNEGSKA, per germline (reference sequence). This chain's CDR3 is CSAPIYGADTQYF. The CDR3 nucleotides read TGCAGTGCTCCAATCTACGGGGCAGATACGCAGTATTTT.

V and J are TRBV7-9 and TRBJ1-2; D gene uncertain. Trimming pared 4 bases from V and 14 bases from J, leaving 8 bases between. The germline CDR1 and CDR2 sequences are SEHNR and FQNEAQ (reference sequence). CDR3 length: 9 residues. The CDR3 here is CASSSPKTF. The CDR3 coding sequence is TGTGCCAGCAGCTCGCCTAAAACCTTC.

The chain joins TRBV7-2 to TRBJ1-4; D unclear. The CDR3 contains 15 residues. The germline V gene encodes CDR1 SGHTA and CDR2 FQGNSA. With 5 bases removed from V and 6 bases from J, the gap between germline ends came to 16 bases. The CDR3 coding sequence is TGTGCCAGCAGCCCGAAGCATTGGGTGGATGAAAAACTGTTTTTT. Its translation is CASSPKHWVDEKLFF.

This clonotype was recorded a few times. The chain recombines TRBV7-9 with TRBJ1-6; D not certain. CDR1 and CDR2 from the germline V gene are SEHNR and FQNEAQ (reference sequence). Trimming pared 4 bases from V and 9 bases from J, leaving 7 bases between. CDR3 length equals 12 residues. The CDR3: CASSSDGSPLHF. The CDR3 DNA reads as TGTGCCAGCAGCTCCGATGGTTCACCCCTCCACTTT.

As to this clonotype: Given a much more abundant clone one base away, this may be a read error. This chain connects TRBV11-2 to TRBJ2-1; D is perhaps TRBD1 (6 bases). The germline V and J ends were trimmed by 8 bases and 8 bases, with 19 bases remaining between them. Germline V gene data show CDR1 as SGHAT and CDR2 as FQNNGV. The CDR3 totals 14 residues. The CDR3 region is CASLADVRGDEQFF. CDR3 DNA: TGTGCCAGCCTCGCGGACGTCAGGGGCGATGAGCAGTTCTTC. The variable domain in full, with the rest retrieved from reference TRBV11-2 and TRBJ2-1, is EAGVAQSPRYKIIEKRQSVAFWCNPISGHATLYWYQQILGQGPKLLIQFQNNGVVDDSQLPKDRFSAERLKGVDSTLKIQPAKLEDSAVYLCASLADVRGDEQFFGPGTRLTVL.